This T cell receptor (beta chain) came from a study of cytomegalovirus exposure and HLA in healthy donors. Trimming removed 4 bases from V and 4 bases from J; junction bases left unmatched: 4. From germline, CDR1 is SGHRS and CDR2 YFSETQ. The CDR3 sequence is 17 residues long. Notes on this clone: As yet, its antigen is unknown.

This PCR relied on a set of 60 Vbeta primers and 13 Jbeta primers. Data came from immunoSEQ multiplex PCR; TCRdb stores just in-frame clones and leaves some out. Its table records around 100,000 clones. Study-level results: In a later analysis, across HLA loci, associated TCR counts were highest for DRB1, lowest for HLA-C.

V is TRBV5-1 and J is TRBJ2-2; 16 bases agree with TRBD2. This sequence was found in a man aged 50-59 years in good health and CMV-seronegative. Sequenced input: PBMCs. The CDR3 loop reads CASSPGLAGGITGELFF. CDR3 in DNA: TGCGCCAGCAGCCCGGGACTAGCGGGAGGGATCACCGGGGAGCTGTTTTTT.